This T cell receptor beta chain was profiled in a study of beta chain features in type 1 diabetes. Study results and limitations: Small HLA sub-analyses could not settle whether HLA shapes TCRB rearrangement. Diminished insertions and augmented deletions at VDJ junctions characterized type 1 diabetes patients.

There are 17 residues in the CDR3. In germline, CDR1 is MGHRA, CDR2 YSYEKL. The junction had 11 bases not matched to a gene; V was cut back by 6 bases and J by 4 bases. Heparinised blood was drawn once per donor, averaging about 100 mL. Since all of the isolated RNA was reverse transcribed, expressed TCRB transcripts were what got sequenced. Average reads for naive, central memory and regulatory T cell samples were about 3.57 million. Assay: immunoSEQ multiplex PCR; the TCRdb copy retains only in-frame clones and omits some. Among 120,000 to 150,000 clones listed, roughly 48% were seen once. Notes on this clone: Its antigen is not known.

Sequencing was carried out using Tregs from blood. The V gene is TRBV4-1, the J gene TRBJ2-1; TRBD2 matches 11 bases. This TCR was sampled from a man aged 18 to 29 in good health. This CDR3 is CASSQKPGTSGYNEQFF. As DNA, the CDR3 is TGCGCCAGCAGTCAAAAGCCCGGGACTAGCGGATACAATGAGCAGTTCTTC.